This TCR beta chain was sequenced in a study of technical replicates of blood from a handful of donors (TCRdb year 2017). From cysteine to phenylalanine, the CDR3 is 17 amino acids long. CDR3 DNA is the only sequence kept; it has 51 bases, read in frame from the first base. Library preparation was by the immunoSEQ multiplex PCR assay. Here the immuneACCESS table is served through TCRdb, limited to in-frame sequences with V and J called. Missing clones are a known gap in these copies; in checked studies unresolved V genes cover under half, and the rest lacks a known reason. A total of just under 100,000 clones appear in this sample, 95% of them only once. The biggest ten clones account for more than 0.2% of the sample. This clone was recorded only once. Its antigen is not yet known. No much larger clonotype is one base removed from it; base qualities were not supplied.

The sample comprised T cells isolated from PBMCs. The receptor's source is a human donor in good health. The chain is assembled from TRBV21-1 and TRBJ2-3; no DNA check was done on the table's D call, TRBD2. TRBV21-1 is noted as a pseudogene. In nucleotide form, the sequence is TGTGCCAGCAGCAAAGCGAGAGGAGGACCGAACACAGATACGCAGTATTTT. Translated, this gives CASSKARGGPNTDTQYF.